Sequencing of this T cell receptor (beta chain) was carried out in a study of identical twins (dated by TCRdb to between 2015 and 2016). About the study as a whole: The study deep-sequenced TCR alpha and beta repertoires from monozygotic twins, unrelated adults of various ages and cord blood to test whether fetal clonotypes persist. To rule out contamination, the twin experiments were replicated at different times with different library preparation protocols.

Inclusive of the bounding cysteine and phenylalanine, the CDR3 is 14 residues long. Just CDR3 DNA is preserved here, 42 bases in frame from base 1. CDR1 and CDR2 were assigned from the germline V gene as SGHRS and YFSETQ. Only healthy Caucasian donors were included. The library came from 5' RACE. The sequencer was an Illumina HiSeq 2000. A universal primer binding site was introduced by template switching, and a unique molecular identifier was present in the final cDNA, enabling accurate counting of TCR cDNA molecules. Specific primers in the conserved constant-segment region were used to synthesize first-strand cDNA for the TCR alpha and beta chains. To control for contamination, every cDNA library was double barcoded, receiving both a SMART-Mk sample barcode and Illumina barcodes. Two successive PCR steps introduced TruSeq adapter sequences along with Illumina sample barcodes. Sequencing of the TCR alpha and beta cDNA libraries was done on the Illumina HiSeq platform using custom primers. The study's own analysis went as follows. Unique molecular identifiers were extracted from raw reads with MiGEC, and CDR3 positions were determined with MiXCR. Recombination models were inferred per individual with the repgenHMM and IGoR tools using an EM algorithm. Shared clonotypes were analyzed with the tcR package in R, and sharing was normalized by the product of cloneset sizes. Out-of-frame nonproductive sequences were analyzed to study raw recombination free of thymic and clonal selection effects. The raw public reads went through TCRdb reprocessing: fastp at Q25, MiXCR clone calling, in-frame beta chains kept. For every CDR3 protein sequence, its rows merge into one entry that carries the most common genes and DNA. The V and J calls and clone size are TCRdb's, not the authors'. For this sample the table gives some 1,600,000 distinct CDR3 sequences, of which about 32% were detected only once. The ten top clones hold more than 0.25% of the sample.

Broader findings and caveats from the paper: Conclusions relied on cross-sectional statistical analysis, since the same donors could not be followed over many years. Compared with coincidental sharing between unrelated individuals, out-of-frame TCR alpha sequences shared between twins had an excess of sequences with low generation probability. Fewer insertions were carried by abundant cord blood beta clonotypes; a weaker similar trend was observed in young adult naive repertoires, while no such trend was observed in memory repertoires. Zero-insertion analyses could be partly confounded by invariant T cells such as MAIT and iNKT, although diverse VJ usage argued against such confounding for most clonotypes. Recombination models systematically underestimated out-of-frame TCR alpha sharing in monozygotic twins but agreed with sharing between unrelated individuals. In beta out-of-frame sequences, excess twin sharing was weaker, because having fewer shared sequences lowered the signal-to-noise ratio.

Concerning this clonotype: Which antigen it targets is not known. Sequence at one end of the junction differs from germline and may be a read error.

This receptor was obtained from a newborn girl in good health. The rearrangement joined TRBV5-1 to TRBJ1-5, with the identity of the D gene unclear. Input material: cord blood. The CDR3 protein: CASSLEGGVQPQHF. The sequenced DNA: TGTGCCAGCAGCTTAGAGGGTGGGGTTCAGCCCCAGCATTTT.